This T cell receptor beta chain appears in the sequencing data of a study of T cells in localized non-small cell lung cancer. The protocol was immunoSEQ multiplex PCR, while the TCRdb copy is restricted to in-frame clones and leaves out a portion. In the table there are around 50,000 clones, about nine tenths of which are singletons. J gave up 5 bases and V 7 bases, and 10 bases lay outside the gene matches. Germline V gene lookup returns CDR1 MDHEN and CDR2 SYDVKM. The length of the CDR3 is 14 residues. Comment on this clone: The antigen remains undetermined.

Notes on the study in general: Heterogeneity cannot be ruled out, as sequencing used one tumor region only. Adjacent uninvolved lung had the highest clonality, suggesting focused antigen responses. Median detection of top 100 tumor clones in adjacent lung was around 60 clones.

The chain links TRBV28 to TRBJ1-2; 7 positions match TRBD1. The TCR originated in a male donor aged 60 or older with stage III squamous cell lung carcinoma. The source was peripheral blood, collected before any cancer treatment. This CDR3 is CASIAGQAFYGYTF. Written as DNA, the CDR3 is TGTGCCAGCATCGCCGGACAGGCCTTTTATGGCTACACCTTC.